This T cell receptor (beta chain) was observed in a study of blood T cell repertoires in COVID-19. About the study: Samples of COVID-19 (acute and convalescent) were obtained from the United States, Italy and Spain. Sources were T cells, B-cell-depleted T cells, or PBMCs; the material itself was cDNA or gDNA.

In the original processing: The authors estimated nucleated cell counts from reference gene primer amplification. Method: immunoSEQ multiplex PCR; TCRdb's copy keeps in-frame clones and lacks some. V, J and clone size are those of that table, while D and trimming were read from the DNA. The sample holds approximately 360,000 clones, 90% seen once. V was clipped by 8 bases and J by 1 base; unmatched bases: 17. This CDR3 contains 18 residues. CDR1 is MNHEY, CDR2 SMNVEV, per germline (reference sequence). Material: peripheral blood. This TCR was recovered from a man younger than 35 with active or convalescent COVID-19. The rearrangement uses TRBV27 and TRBJ2-1, with 7 bases that match TRBD2. This CDR3 reads CASQSAGVWEGSYNEQFF. CDR3 DNA: TGTGCCAGCCAGAGTGCCGGGGTGTGGGAGGGGTCCTACAATGAGCAGTTCTTC.